This entry describes one T cell receptor (beta chain). Its antigen remains unidentified. Profiled with immunoSEQ multiplex PCR; TCRdb holds only in-frame clones, not every one. The table shows approximately 25,000 clones, with approximately 77% occurring only once. Time point of the sample: peripheral blood 6 weeks after treatment start. The sample is drawn from a study of PD-L1 blockade in urothelial cancer. About the study: Peripheral blood specimens exhibited a median yield of 141,255 T cells. Study-wide findings and caveats: Clonality of blood TCR below the median before treatment predicted better survival. When measured at 3 weeks, tumor-associated blood clones expanded more in durable-benefit patients.

Trimming left V 0 bases short and J 5 bases short, with 10 bases between. Germline CDR1 and CDR2: SGHTA and FQGNSA. The CDR3 is 15 amino acids. The sequence was collected from a man between 65 and 85 years old with urothelial cancer. The rearrangement joins TRBV7-2 to TRBJ1-4, with a possible D match to TRBD1 (5 bases). Sequencing was performed on PBMCs, taken around atezolizumab (anti-PD-L1) treatment. The CDR3 reads CASSLARGRNEKLFF. CDR3 in DNA: TGTGCCAGCAGCTTAGCTAGGGGTAGGAATGAAAAACTGTTTTTT.